The 14 T cell receptor beta chains below were found in one sample sequenced in a study of T cell repertoires in cytomegalovirus infection. These receptors have no known antigen. MiXCR, run by TCRdb on the reads, gives a single entry per CDR3 protein. The sample has roughly 920,000 distinct CDR3 sequences, approximately 31% seen once. Sequenced material: cultured CD8+ T cells from PBMCs, taken from culture after CMV antigen stimulation. These receptor sequences come from a human donor in good health (CMV status not recorded). Some clones in this sample may be carry-over from other donors' samples.

This clonotype was detected a few times. This chain joins TRBV10-3 and TRBJ2-2; 7 nucleotides match TRBD1. V lost 10 bases to trimming and J lost 0 bases; unmatched junction nucleotides: 17. The CDR3 has 18 residues. Germline lookup yields CDR1 ENHRY and CDR2 SYGVKD. DNA of the CDR3: TGTGCCACCTCTTCCCGGGTCGGACAGGACGCGAACACCGGGGAGCTGTTTTTT. The encoded protein is CATSSRVGQDANTGELFF.

This clonotype was seen a handful of times. The chain uses TRBV2 and TRBJ2-1, with 9 bases fitting TRBD2. With V trimmed by 6 bases and J by 4 bases, 7 bases remained unmatched. The CDR3 has 15 residues. The germline V gene encodes CDR1 SNHLY and CDR2 FYNNEI. For the CDR3, the DNA is TGTGCCAGCAGGGGGTCAAGCGGGGGGTACAATGAGCAGTTCTTC. Translated, it gives CASRGSSGGYNEQFF.

The chain uses TRBV10-3 and TRBJ2-7; TRBD2 is a possible D gene (5 bases). The CDR3 sequence is 11 residues long. The V gene's germline CDR1 is ENHRY and CDR2 SYGVKD. V was trimmed by 6 bases and J by 6 bases, leaving 9 bases between them. DNA of the CDR3: TGTGCCATCAGATCTCGGGGCGAGCAGTACGTC. Protein product: CAIRSRGEQYV.

The chain uses TRBV24-1 and TRBJ2-7; D might be TRBD1 (5 bases). Per the germline V gene, CDR1 is KGHDR and CDR2 is SFDVKD. Trimming removed 5 bases at V and 12 bases at J, with 19 bases between. The CDR3 totals 13 residues. CDR3 DNA: TGTGCCACCAGTGGGAGAGACAGTCACCGGCTGTACTTC. It translates to CATSGRDSHRLYF.

A few counts support this clonotype. The chain uses TRBV4-1 and TRBJ1-1, with a weak D call TRBD1 (5 bases). Between the trimmed V and J ends, which lost 4 bases and 6 bases, there was a span of 15 bases. The germline V gene has CDR1 MGHRA and CDR2 YSYEKL. The CDR3 covers 14 residues. CDR3 nucleotide sequence: TGCGCCAGCAGCCCGGGGGGGATAATCGCTGAAGCTTTCTTT. Protein: CASSPGGIIAEAFF.

The chain combines TRBV6-5 with TRBJ1-5; no clear D. Germline loops: CDR1 MNHEY, CDR2 SVGAGI. The CDR3 has 15 residues. Trimming removed 4 bases from V and 2 bases from J, with 12 bases in between. CDR3 sequence reads: CASSSRGSGNQPQHF. CDR3 sequence (DNA): TGTGCCAGCAGTTCTAGAGGTTCGGGCAATCAGCCCCAGCATTTT.

This chain links TRBV19 with TRBJ2-7; 8 nucleotides line up with TRBD1. The ends lost 7 bases at V and 3 bases at J; junction bases unmatched: 8. The V gene's germline CDR1 is LNHDA and CDR2 SQIVND (reference sequence). The CDR3 has 14 amino acids. In DNA, the CDR3 is TGTGCCAGTAAAACATACAGGGGGAGCTACGAGCAGTACTTC. Its protein product is CASKTYRGSYEQYF.

The chain joins TRBV7-9 to TRBJ1-3; D may be TRBD1 (5 bases). The CDR3 loop spans 16 amino acids. V dropped 8 bases and J dropped 4 bases, with 21 bases sitting between them. Germline CDR1 and CDR2: SEHNR and FQNEAQ (reference sequence). For the CDR3, the DNA is TGTGCCAGCCGCCCCCCTGGGGGGTTAGCGGGAAACACCATATATTTT. This sequence encodes CASRPPGGLAGNTIYF.

The V and J genes are TRBV20-1 and TRBJ1-3, with unresolved D. The V end was cut by 0 bases, the J end by 5 bases, with 14 bases between. Germline V gene sequence: CDR1 DFQATT, CDR2 SNEGSKA (reference sequence). The CDR3 covers 15 residues. The CDR3 nucleotides are TGCAGTGCTAGAGATCAGAGAAAAGGTAGAAACACCATATATTTT. Its translation is CSARDQRKGRNTIYF.

The rearrangement links TRBV27 to TRBJ2-2, with D possibly matching TRBD2 (7 bases). Germline assignment: CDR1 MNHEY and CDR2 SMNVEV (reference sequence). CDR3 length: 17 residues. Trimming stripped 5 bases from V and 1 base from J, with 17 bases between. CDR3 DNA: TGTGCCAGCAGTACTCTGGCGGGGGCGCTGAACACCGGGGAGCTGTTTTTT. It codes for CASSTLAGALNTGELFF.

The chain couples TRBV6-2 or TRBV6-3 to TRBJ2-7, with D maybe TRBD2 (6 bases). The CDR3 sequence is 15 residues long. V shed 6 bases and J shed 3 bases, with 18 bases lying between them. The germline V gene has CDR1 MNHEY and CDR2 SVGEGT. CDR3 sequence (DNA): TGTGCCAGCAGGTTAGCTGCTAGCGTTTTCTACGAGCAGTACGTC. Protein: CASRLAASVFYEQYV.

This clonotype came up a few times. The chain is built from TRBV7-9 and TRBJ2-1; D ambiguous. CDR3 size: 12 residues. Germline V lookup: CDR1 SEHNR, CDR2 FQNEAQ (reference sequence). The V end was cut by 6 bases, the J end by 16 bases, with 19 bases between. CDR3 loop: CASRGLDLGQFF. The CDR3 DNA reads TGTGCCAGCAGAGGGTTGGACCTCGGGCAATTCTTC. Filled out from reference TRBV7-9 and TRBJ2-1, the complete variable domain reads DTGVSQNPRHKITKRGQNVTFRCDPISEHNRLYWYRQTLGQGPEFLTYFQNEAQLEKSRLLSDRFSAERPKGSFSTLEIQRTEQGDSAMYLCASRGLDLGQFFGPGTRLTVL.

About this clonotype: The junction differs from germline at one of its ends, possibly a read error. The chain joins TRBV28 to TRBJ2-5, with 7 bases aligning to TRBD1. Germline V gene sequence: CDR1 MDHEN, CDR2 SYDVKM. This CDR3 contains 15 residues. This CDR3 is CASSLWDSLRETQYF. The CDR3 DNA is TGTGCCAGCAGTCTATGGGACAGCCTCCGAGAGACCCAGTACTTC.

This clonotype was picked up a small number of times. V is TRBV4-3 and J is TRBJ2-7, with unresolved D. Trimming took off 0 bases at V and 3 bases at J, with 6 bases between the two ends. The CDR3 is made up of 13 amino acids. Per germline, CDR1 LGHNA and CDR2 YSLEER. CDR3 region: CASSQESVYEQYV. CDR3 DNA: TGCGCCAGCAGCCAAGAAAGCGTCTACGAGCAGTACGTC.